This is a list of T cell receptor beta chains from one sample in a study of T cells in Graves' hyperthyroidism and ophthalmopathy. TCRdb recomputed calls from the multiplex PCR reads with MiXCR, one row per CDR3 protein. The sample includes more than 250,000 distinct CDR3 sequences, around 15% of them seen just once. The specimen was blood. Every receptor here comes from a woman aged 45-65 years with Graves' hyperthyroidism that later progressed to Graves' ophthalmopathy. The CDR3 runs from the conserved cysteine through the conserved F or W. D genes are given only for firm matches. Part of the rows lack a size; the others show once, few, many or a class for expanded clones.

clone_size: many
j_call: TRBJ2-7
v_call: TRBV5-1
d_call: NA
cdr3_aa: CASSSAGAEPYEQYF
cdr3_nt: TGCGCCAGCAGCAGTGCAGGGGCAGAACCCTACGAGCAGTACTTC

clone_size: many
j_call: TRBJ2-7
v_call: TRBV18
d_call: NA
cdr3_aa: CASSPRLDDEQYF
cdr3_nt: TGTGCCAGCTCACCACGGCTCGATGACGAGCAGTACTTC

clone_size: NA
j_call: TRBJ1-5
v_call: TRBV19
d_call: NA
cdr3_aa: CASSILLLTDYSNQPQHF
cdr3_nt: TGTGCCAGTAGTATTCTTCTATTAACAGACTATAGCAATCAGCCCCAGCATTTT

clone_size: many
j_call: TRBJ2-7
v_call: TRBV20-1
d_call: NA
cdr3_aa: CSARDGAFEQYF
cdr3_nt: TGCAGTGCTAGAGATGGGGCCTTCGAGCAGTACTTC

clone_size: many
j_call: TRBJ2-3
v_call: TRBV12-3/TRBV12-4
d_call: NA
cdr3_aa: CASTPMGALPVDTQYF
cdr3_nt: TGTGCCAGCACCCCCATGGGGGCCCTGCCGGTAGATACGCAGTATTTT

clone_size: many
j_call: TRBJ1-2
v_call: TRBV27
d_call: NA
cdr3_aa: CASSLSPTVYGYTF
cdr3_nt: TGTGCCAGCAGTTTATCGCCGACTGTATATGGCTACACCTTC

clone_size: many
j_call: TRBJ2-1
v_call: TRBV27
d_call: TRBD2
cdr3_aa: CASTLSGSYYNEQFF
cdr3_nt: TGTGCCAGCACACTTAGCGGGAGTTATTACAATGAGCAGTTCTTC

clone_size: many
j_call: TRBJ2-3
v_call: TRBV18
d_call: NA
cdr3_aa: CASSPPGFADTQYF
cdr3_nt: TGTGCCAGCTCACCACCTGGGTTCGCAGATACGCAGTATTTT

clone_size: many
j_call: TRBJ2-1
v_call: TRBV27
d_call: TRBD2
cdr3_aa: CASRARTSVQFF
cdr3_nt: TGTGCCAGCAGAGCTAGGACTAGTGTGCAGTTCTTC

clone_size: NA
j_call: TRBJ2-2
v_call: TRBV9
d_call: NA
cdr3_aa: CASSVGTGVLFF
cdr3_nt: TGTGCCAGCAGCGTGGGGACGGGGGTGCTGTTTTTT

clone_size: few
j_call: TRBJ2-1
v_call: TRBV3-1
d_call: NA
cdr3_aa: CASSRTDNEQFF
cdr3_nt: TGTGCCAGCAGCCGGACTGACAATGAGCAGTTCTTC

clone_size: many
j_call: TRBJ2-7
v_call: TRBV19
d_call: TRBD2
cdr3_aa: CASSPLAAPDYEQYF
cdr3_nt: TGTGCCAGTAGTCCCCTAGCGGCCCCCGACTACGAGCAGTACTTC

clone_size: many
j_call: TRBJ1-2
v_call: TRBV20-1
d_call: TRBD1
cdr3_aa: CSARDRNPNYGYTF
cdr3_nt: TGCAGTGCTAGGGACAGGAATCCTAACTATGGCTACACCTTC

clone_size: few
j_call: TRBJ1-5
v_call: TRBV4-2
d_call: NA
cdr3_aa: CASSQERHQPQHF
cdr3_nt: TGTGCCAGCAGCCAAGAACGGCATCAGCCCCAGCATTTT

clone_size: NA
j_call: TRBJ1-6
v_call: TRBV4-1
d_call: NA
cdr3_aa: CASSQVAATPLHF
cdr3_nt: TGCGCCAGCAGCCAAGTGGCCGCCACACCCCTCCACTTT

clone_size: many
j_call: TRBJ2-1
v_call: TRBV2
d_call: TRBD2
cdr3_aa: CAIISGDHGRRSYNEQFF
cdr3_nt: TGTGCCATCATTAGCGGGGACCATGGGAGACGCTCCTACAATGAGCAGTTCTTC

clone_size: many
j_call: TRBJ2-3
v_call: TRBV7-2
d_call: NA
cdr3_aa: CASRVGISTDTQYF
cdr3_nt: TGTGCCAGCAGAGTCGGGATAAGCACAGATACGCAGTATTTT

clone_size: many
j_call: TRBJ2-1
v_call: TRBV28
d_call: TRBD2
cdr3_aa: CASSPAPLAGGRNEQFF
cdr3_nt: TGTGCCAGCAGTCCCGCCCCTCTAGCGGGAGGGCGAAATGAGCAGTTCTTC

clone_size: many
j_call: TRBJ1-1
v_call: TRBV6-1
d_call: NA
cdr3_aa: CASNVGGPNTEAFF
cdr3_nt: TGTGCCAGCAATGTGGGGGGGCCGAACACTGAAGCTTTCTTT

clone_size: few
j_call: TRBJ2-1
v_call: TRBV20-1
d_call: NA
cdr3_aa: CSASHDWTPPYNEQFF
cdr3_nt: TGCAGTGCTAGCCACGACTGGACTCCTCCCTACAATGAGCAGTTCTTC

clone_size: many
j_call: TRBJ2-3
v_call: TRBV3-1
d_call: NA
cdr3_aa: CASSRERGYTQYF
cdr3_nt: TGTGCCAGCAGCCGGGAAAGGGGATATACGCAGTATTTT

clone_size: many
j_call: TRBJ1-2
v_call: TRBV20-1
d_call: NA
cdr3_aa: CSARQGSNYGYTF
cdr3_nt: TGCAGTGCTAGACAGGGCTCTAACTATGGCTACACCTTC

clone_size: many
j_call: TRBJ1-2
v_call: TRBV2
d_call: NA
cdr3_aa: CASSDGVDGYTF
cdr3_nt: TGTGCCAGCAGTGACGGCGTAGATGGCTACACCTTC